These 30 T cell receptor beta chains were sequenced from one sample in a study of shared clonotypes between healthy human individuals. CD8 cells classed as naive were CD45RO-negative and positively selected for CCR7, excluding terminally differentiated effector memory CD45RA+ cells. TCRdb's table, derived via immunoSEQ multiplex PCR, lists solely in-frame clones and lacks some. The sample lists about 2,100,000 clones; approximately 94% were seen once. What was sequenced was naive CD8+ T cells from PBMCs. These receptor sequences come from a man aged 18 to 29 in good health. Some clones in this sample may be carry-over from other donors' samples.

The chain carries TRBV19 and TRBJ2-1; 12 bases are a match to TRBD2. The CDR3 length is 15 residues. Losses at the gene ends were 3 bases for V and 12 bases for J; bases not matched to a gene: 9. Germline lookup yields CDR1 LNHDA and CDR2 SQIVND (reference sequence). CDR3 region: CASSIGGLAGTGQFF. CDR3 DNA sequence: TGTGCCAGTAGTATCGGGGGACTAGCGGGTACCGGGCAGTTCTTC.

The rearrangement joins TRBV15 to TRBJ1-2; D is possibly TRBD1 (6 bases). CDR3 length equals 14 residues. V lost 5 bases to trimming and J lost 2 bases, with 12 bases between them. The germline CDR1 and CDR2 sequences are LNHNV and YYDKDF (reference sequence). The CDR3 loop is CATSAQRGNYGYTF. The CDR3 coding sequence is TGTGCCACCAGCGCGCAGAGGGGGAACTATGGCTACACCTTC. Variable domain in full (rest from reference TRBV15 and TRBJ1-2): DAMVIQNPRYQVTQFGKPVTLSCSQTLNHNVMYWYQQKSSQAPKLLFHYYDKDFNNEADTPDNFQSRRPNTSFCFLDIRSPGLGDTAMYLCATSAQRGNYGYTFGSGTRLTVV.

This chain connects TRBV6-5 to TRBJ1-2; D uncertain. There are 14 residues in the CDR3. Germline V gene data show CDR1 as MNHEY and CDR2 as SVGAGI. Deletions cut 0 bases from V and 4 bases from J, with 9 bases between. CDR3 DNA: TGTGCCAGCAGTTACTCTTCAGGAGGCTATGGCTACACCTTC. Protein: CASSYSSGGYGYTF.

A few counts support this clone. The V and J genes are TRBV4-3 and TRBJ1-4; TRBD1 matches 7 bases. The CDR3 contains 15 residues. V lost 1 base to trimming and J lost 3 bases; unmatched junction nucleotides: 2. Germline assignment: CDR1 LGHNA and CDR2 YSLEER. CDR3 region: CASSQGTGANEKLFF. The CDR3 nucleotides are TGCGCCAGCAGCCAAGGTACAGGGGCTAATGAAAAACTGTTTTTT.

The table lists this clone with a few counts. The CDR3: CASSPGQTNTEAFF. The CDR3 DNA sequence: TGTGCCAGCAGCCCAGGACAGACGAACACTGAAGCTTTCTTT. V gene TRBV9 combines with J gene TRBJ1-1; weak D call: TRBD1 (6 bases). V was pared by 4 bases and J by 1 base, with 11 bases between. The CDR3 totals 14 residues. Looked up from germline, CDR1 is SGDLS and CDR2 is YYNGEE. The full variable domain, rest sourced from reference TRBV9 and TRBJ1-1, is DSGVTQTPKHLITATGQRVTLRCSPRSGDLSVYWYQQSLDQGLQFLIQYYNGEERAKGNILERFSAQQFPDLHSELNLSSLELGDSALYFCASSPGQTNTEAFFGQGTRLTVV.

The gene calls are TRBV29-1 and TRBJ2-2; perhaps TRBD2 as D (6 bases). Deletions cut 5 bases from V and 4 bases from J, with 17 bases between. The CDR3 runs to 15 residues. Germline CDR1 SQVTM, CDR2 ANQGSEA. The CDR3 coding sequence is TGCAGCGTTAGTAGGAGCAGGGAGGTCACCGGGGAGCTGTTTTTT. It specifies CSVSRSREVTGELFF.

This chain joins TRBV4-3 and TRBJ1-4; D not resolved. In germline, CDR1 is LGHNA, CDR2 YSLEER. V dropped 1 base and J dropped 4 bases, with 13 bases sitting between them. There are 16 residues in the CDR3. The CDR3, as DNA: TGCGCCAGCAGCCAAGGATACTGGGCCAATAATGAAAAACTGTTTTTT. Encoded protein: CASSQGYWANNEKLFF.

This sequence joins TRBV11-2 and TRBJ2-7, with 10 nucleotides matching TRBD1. Germline trimming cut 3 bases from V and 4 bases from J; bases unmatched to any gene: 15. The germline CDR1 and CDR2 sequences are SGHAT and FQNNGV. The CDR3 sequence is 18 residues long. The CDR3 spells CASSFDRGLEGVRYEQYF. The CDR3 bases are TGTGCCAGCAGCTTTGACAGGGGGCTCGAGGGAGTTAGGTACGAGCAGTACTTC.

The gene calls are TRBV7-9 and TRBJ1-2, with D perhaps TRBD1 (5 bases). The CDR3 extends over 14 amino acids. Germline V gives CDR1 SEHNR, CDR2 FQNEAQ (reference sequence). Trimming took off 5 bases at V and 7 bases at J, with 17 bases between the two ends. This chain's CDR3 is CASSETLQDSGYTF. In DNA form, the CDR3 reads TGTGCCAGCAGCGAAACCTTACAGGACTCTGGCTACACCTTC.

The chain links TRBV28 to TRBJ2-3; TRBD2 matches at 12 bases. CDR1 is MDHEN and CDR2 is SYDVKM in the germline V gene. The CDR3 has 16 residues. V lost 4 bases and J lost 6; bases outside the gene matches: 8. CDR3 coding DNA: TGTGCCAGCAGTTCCAGACTAGCGGGAGCGCGTGATACGCAGTATTTT. As protein: CASSSRLAGARDTQYF.

This chain uses TRBV12-5 with TRBJ2-5; no clear D. V was clipped by 1 base and J by 6 bases, with 15 bases between them. The CDR3 extends over 15 amino acids. CDR1 and CDR2 (germline): LGHNT, FRNRAP. The CDR3 sequence: CASGLDEFGVQTQYF. The CDR3 DNA sequence: TGTGCTAGTGGTTTGGATGAATTCGGAGTGCAGACCCAGTACTTC.

The gene calls are TRBV4-1 and TRBJ2-2; possible D gene TRBD1, 6 bases. CDR1 is MGHRA and CDR2 is YSYEKL in the germline V gene. The V end was cut by 4 bases, the J end by 4 bases, with 10 bases between. CDR3 length: 14 residues. Written as DNA, the CDR3 is TGCGCCAGCAGCCTGGACAGATTCACCGGGGAGCTGTTTTTT. This gives the protein CASSLDRFTGELFF.

Only one count was recorded for this clone. This chain connects TRBV10-3 to TRBJ2-6, with D possibly being TRBD1 (6 bases). The CDR3 length is 16 residues. Trimming stripped 2 bases from V and 2 bases from J, with 10 bases between. Germline V gene data show CDR1 as ENHRY and CDR2 as SYGVKD. The CDR3 sequence is CAISELRGPGANVLTF. The CDR3 nucleotides read TGTGCCATCAGTGAGCTCAGGGGACCTGGGGCCAACGTCCTGACTTTC.

The rearrangement links TRBV7-9 to TRBJ2-3; 8 bases are shared with TRBD2. Per the germline V gene, CDR1 is SEHNR and CDR2 is FQNEAQ (reference sequence). With 0 bases clipped from V and 0 bases from J, the junction kept 5 bases outside the gene matches. CDR3 length equals 17 residues. The CDR3 sequence: CASSLASLADSTDTQYF. The CDR3 DNA follows: TGTGCCAGCAGCTTAGCATCACTAGCGGACAGCACAGATACGCAGTATTTT.

The chain carries TRBV4-3 and TRBJ2-1, with 9 bases fitting TRBD2. Germline V CDR1 and CDR2: LGHNA, YSLEER. The ends lost 1 base at V and 0 bases at J; junction bases unmatched: 10. There are 19 residues in the CDR3. For the CDR3, the DNA is TGCGCCAGCAGCCAAGTTGGGCTAGCGGGGTCAAGCTCCTACAATGAGCAGTTCTTC. Translated, it gives CASSQVGLAGSSSYNEQFF.

The chain employs TRBV6-5 and TRBJ1-2; a possible D gene is TRBD1 (6 bases). Germline V gene data show CDR1 as MNHEY and CDR2 as SVGAGI. Between the trimmed V and J ends, which lost 0 bases and 4 bases, there was a span of 12 bases. This CDR3 spans 15 amino acids. CDR3 amino acids: CASSYSARGVYGYTF. CDR3 in DNA: TGTGCCAGCAGTTACTCGGCCAGGGGAGTCTATGGCTACACCTTC.

The chain joins TRBV28 to TRBJ2-7; 8 nucleotides match TRBD1. The CDR3 sequence is 14 residues long. CDR1 and CDR2 (germline): MDHEN, SYDVKM. The junction had 8 bases not matched to a gene; V was cut back by 9 bases and J by 1 base. The CDR3 region is CASGTGTGSYEQYF. The CDR3 DNA reads as TGTGCCAGTGGGACTGGGACAGGATCCTACGAGCAGTACTTC.

The genes are TRBV4-3 and TRBJ2-7; TRBD1 might be the D (5 bases). This CDR3 comprises 15 residues. The germline V gene encodes CDR1 LGHNA and CDR2 YSLEER. Trimming shortened V by 1 base and J by 4 bases, and 14 bases separated the two germline ends. This CDR3 is CASSQVLQDSYEQYF. The CDR3 DNA reads as TGCGCCAGCAGCCAAGTACTACAGGATTCTTACGAGCAGTACTTC.

This chain uses TRBV5-1 with TRBJ2-3; 10 positions agree with TRBD1. CDR3 length: 16 residues. The germline CDR1 and CDR2 sequences are SGHRS and YFSETQ. J lost 6 bases, V lost 3 bases, and 10 bases had no gene match. CDR3 DNA: TGCGCCAGCAGCTGGGGCCCCGGACAGGGGGAGGATACGCAGTATTTT. It specifies CASSWGPGQGEDTQYF.

The rearrangement links TRBV4-1 to TRBJ2-7; D not resolved. Per germline, CDR1 MGHRA and CDR2 YSYEKL. The CDR3 is made up of 14 amino acids. Trimming pared 5 bases from V and 0 bases from J, leaving 11 bases between. The CDR3 bases are TGCGCCAGCAGCGGGAAGGGCAGCTCCTACGAGCAGTACTTC. Its protein is CASSGKGSSYEQYF.

The table lists this clone with a few counts. The chain employs TRBV30 and TRBJ1-1, with D possibly matching TRBD1 (5 bases). Trimming left V 5 bases short and J 4 bases short, with 17 bases between. This CDR3 has 14 residues. Germline V lookup: CDR1 GTSNPN, CDR2 SVGIG (reference sequence). Here the CDR3 DNA reads TGTGCCTGGTCGCAGGGCGGAGGTGTCACTGAAGCTTTCTTT. This translates into CAWSQGGGVTEAFF.

The chain carries TRBV27 and TRBJ2-1; 9 positions agree with TRBD2. Germline V gene data show CDR1 as MNHEY and CDR2 as SMNVEV (reference sequence). The ends lost 2 bases at V and 1 base at J; junction bases unmatched: 6. CDR3 length: 17 amino acids. This CDR3 reads CASSLRGLAGSYNEQFF. The CDR3 DNA follows: TGTGCCAGCAGTTTAAGGGGGCTAGCGGGATCCTACAATGAGCAGTTCTTC.

The chain recombines TRBV19 with TRBJ2-7, with D perhaps TRBD2 (5 bases). CDR3 length equals 13 residues. Trimming stripped 8 bases from V and 0 bases from J, with 11 bases between. Germline CDR1 is LNHDA and CDR2 is SQIVND (reference sequence). CDR3 residues: CASQDSASYEQYF. In DNA form, the CDR3 reads TGTGCCAGTCAGGATAGCGCCTCCTACGAGCAGTACTTC.

V usage is TRBV5-8 and J usage is TRBJ2-7; TRBD1 matches 8 bases. From germline, CDR1 is SGHTS and CDR2 YDEGEE. V dropped 5 bases and J dropped 1; count of bases not matched to a gene: 11. CDR3 length: 16 residues. The CDR3 reads CASRLPAYRGSYEQYF. CDR3 coding DNA: TGTGCCAGCAGGTTGCCTGCTTACAGGGGGTCCTACGAGCAGTACTTC.

About this clone itself: The same CDR3 can be traced to other DNA sequences in this sample. The rearrangement joins TRBV7-9 to TRBJ2-7; 7 bases are a match to TRBD2. Germline V CDR1 and CDR2: SEHNR, FQNEAQ (reference sequence). The V and J ends lost 5 bases and 2 bases, in that order; junction bases with no gene match: 6. This CDR3 has 14 amino acids. The CDR3 protein is CASSPGLVPYEQYF. The CDR3 DNA sequence: TGTGCCAGCAGCCCAGGACTAGTTCCCTACGAGCAGTACTTC. Drawing the rest from reference TRBV7-9 and TRBJ2-7, the complete variable domain is DTGVSQNPRHKITKRGQNVTFRCDPISEHNRLYWYRQTLGQGPEFLTYFQNEAQLEKSRLLSDRFSAERPKGSFSTLEIQRTEQGDSAMYLCASSPGLVPYEQYFGPGTRLTVT.

This chain uses TRBV9 with TRBJ2-1; the D is unclear. There are 13 residues in the CDR3. Germline V gene sequence: CDR1 SGDLS, CDR2 YYNGEE. Trimming removed 1 base at V and 8 bases at J, with 10 bases between. This CDR3 reads CASSVSGDHEQFF. In DNA, the CDR3 is TGTGCCAGCAGCGTATCTGGGGATCATGAGCAGTTCTTC.

This sequence joins TRBV6-5 and TRBJ2-2, with D perhaps matching TRBD2 (6 bases). Between the trimmed V and J ends, which lost 6 bases and 1 base, there was a span of 9 bases. This CDR3 has 14 residues. Germline CDR1 MNHEY, CDR2 SVGAGI. This CDR3 is CASSNGGNTGELFF. The DNA of the CDR3 is TGTGCCAGCAGCAACGGGGGGAACACCGGGGAGCTGTTTTTT.

CDR3 DNA sequence: TGTGCCAGCAGCACACGACATGGGTCCACGACCTACGAGCAGTACTTC. It translates to CASSTRHGSTTYEQYF. The chain carries TRBV7-9 and TRBJ2-7; D is undetermined. CDR1 SEHNR and CDR2 FQNEAQ come from the germline V gene (reference sequence). The CDR3 loop spans 16 amino acids. Deletions cut 5 bases from V and 2 bases from J, with 19 bases between.

This chain uses TRBV6-5 with TRBJ2-1; D call uncertain. The CDR3 covers 10 residues. V was trimmed by 5 bases and J by 15 bases, leaving 11 bases between them. CDR1 MNHEY and CDR2 SVGAGI come from the germline V gene. The CDR3 DNA sequence: TGTGCCAGCAGTGAACATAATTGGTTCTTC. It codes for CASSEHNWFF.

V gene TRBV7-8 combines with J gene TRBJ2-7; 9 positions match TRBD1. J lost 5 bases, V lost 4 bases, and 12 bases had no gene match. The CDR3 consists of 16 residues. Germline loops: CDR1 SGHVS, CDR2 FQNEAQ. The CDR3 loop reads CASSSSAWDREDEQYF. In DNA, the CDR3 is TGTGCCAGCAGCTCCAGTGCGTGGGACAGGGAGGACGAGCAGTACTTC.